The 13 T cell receptor beta chains given below trace back to one sample, sequenced in a study of blood T cell repertoires in COVID-19. Method: immunoSEQ multiplex PCR; TCRdb's copy keeps in-frame clones and lacks some. Of more than 350,000 clones listed, around 89% were seen once; the top ten hold 3%. Material: peripheral blood. These receptors all stem from a woman aged 30 to 39 with COVID-19, enrolled during active disease.

This clone was seen a single time. DNA of the CDR3: TGTGCCAGCAGCTTGAAAAGGGGCAGTAGCAATCAGCCCCAGCATTTT. This encodes CASSLKRGSSNQPQHF. The chain couples TRBV5-6 to TRBJ1-5, with D perhaps matching TRBD1 (5 bases). The CDR3 consists of 16 residues. With 1 base removed from V and 0 bases from J, the gap between germline ends came to 11 bases. From germline, CDR1 is SGHDT and CDR2 YYEEEE.

The rearrangement uses TRBV5-4 and TRBJ2-5; 8 nucleotides line up with TRBD2. Losses at the gene ends were 4 bases for V and 5 bases for J; bases not matched to a gene: 10. The length of the CDR3 is 15 residues. CDR1 SGHNT and CDR2 YYREEE come from the germline V gene (reference sequence). CDR3 nucleotides: TGTGCCAGCAGCCCGGGACTAGTTGGTCTGGAGACCCAGTACTTC. Amino acid sequence: CASSPGLVGLETQYF.

This chain links TRBV10-2 with TRBJ1-1; D is perhaps TRBD1 (6 bases). Deletions cut 7 bases from V and 3 bases from J, with 24 bases between. The CDR3 is 17 residues long. Germline lookup yields CDR1 WSHSY and CDR2 SAAADI. Written as DNA, the CDR3 is TGCGCCAGCAAGAATGCTTTTGCCCGACAGGAGGACACTGAAGCTTTCTTT. Translation: CASKNAFARQEDTEAFF.

The chain has TRBV13 and TRBJ2-4; D gene uncertain. In germline, CDR1 is PRHDT, CDR2 FYEKMQ (reference sequence). V was cut by 0 bases and J by 0 bases, with 9 bases left in between. The CDR3 covers 16 residues. In DNA form, the CDR3 reads TGTGCCAGCAGCTTAGGACAGACATCAGCCAAAAACATTCAGTACTTC. This codes for CASSLGQTSAKNIQYF.

This chain links TRBV4-3 with TRBJ1-1; a weak D match, TRBD1 (6 bases). Between the trimmed V and J ends, which lost 0 bases and 1 base, there was a span of 9 bases. Looked up from germline, CDR1 is LGHNA and CDR2 is YSLEER. CDR3 length: 15 amino acids. The CDR3 is CASSQEGGANTEAFF. The CDR3 region has the DNA TGCGCCAGCAGCCAAGAGGGGGGGGCGAACACTGAAGCTTTCTTT.

This chain uses TRBV6-5 with TRBJ2-7; tentative D call: TRBD1 (6 bases). Germline values: CDR1 MNHEY, CDR2 SVGAGI. The CDR3 is 15 residues long. The V end lost 0 bases, the J end lost 2 bases, and 11 bases lay between the germline ends. The CDR3 DNA is TGTGCCAGCAGTTACTCAAGACAGGCGACCTACGAGCAGTACTTC. It is translated as CASSYSRQATYEQYF.

This sequence joins TRBV19 and TRBJ2-5, with a possible D match to TRBD1 (6 bases). The CDR3 contains 18 residues. V was trimmed by 3 bases and J by 1 base, leaving 21 bases between them. The germline V gene encodes CDR1 LNHDA and CDR2 SQIVND (reference sequence). The CDR3, as DNA: TGTGCCAGTAGTATTACCAGGGGTCTTGGACGGGTCCAAGAGACCCAGTACTTC. This translates into CASSITRGLGRVQETQYF.

The chain has TRBV5-5 and TRBJ2-7; a weak D match, TRBD1 (5 bases). V was pared by 1 base and J by 3 bases, with 14 bases between. CDR1 is SGHKS and CDR2 is YYEKEE in the germline V gene (reference sequence). The CDR3 is made up of 15 amino acids. In DNA, the CDR3 is TGTGCCAGCAGCTTGACAGGTCTCTTAGGCTACGAGCAGTACGTC. As protein: CASSLTGLLGYEQYV.

V is TRBV5-1 and J is TRBJ1-6; TRBD1 matches at 7 bases. The germline V gene has CDR1 SGHRS and CDR2 YFSETQ. After removal of 0 bases from V and 6 bases from J, the junction contained 6 bases not matched to a gene. This CDR3 region has 16 residues. CDR3 DNA: TGCGCCAGCAGCTTGGGGGTTGACAGGGCTAATTCACCCCTCCACTTT. It specifies CASSLGVDRANSPLHF.

The chain recombines TRBV4-1 with TRBJ2-3, with 7 nucleotides matching TRBD2. This CDR3 comprises 14 residues. Germline values: CDR1 MGHRA, CDR2 YSYEKL. Trimming cost V 2 bases and J 12 bases; bases outside gene matches: 11. The CDR3: CASSQPLSAGEQYF. The CDR3 DNA follows: TGCGCCAGCAGCCAACCATTATCTGCGGGAGAACAGTATTTT.

A few counts support this clone. The rearrangement uses TRBV5-6 and TRBJ1-1, with a tentative D call TRBD1 (5 bases). This CDR3 contains 12 residues. V lost 4 bases and J 8 bases, leaving 12 bases between the germline ends. The germline CDR1 and CDR2 sequences are SGHDT and YYEEEE. DNA of the CDR3: TGTGCCAGCAGCAAAAACGACAGAGAAGCTTTCTTT. Protein product: CASSKNDREAFF. The variable domain in full, completed from reference TRBV5-6 and TRBJ1-1, reads DAGVTQSPTHLIKTRGQQVTLRCSPKSGHDTVSWYQQALGQGPQFIFQYYEEEERQRGNFPDRFSGHQFPNYSSELNVNALLLGDSALYLCASSKNDREAFFGQGTRLTVV.

This clone occurred once. This chain joins TRBV19 and TRBJ2-5; 7 nucleotides agree with TRBD1. The length of the CDR3 is 14 residues. V dropped 5 bases and J dropped 5; count of bases not matched to a gene: 8. Germline loops: CDR1 LNHDA, CDR2 SQIVND (reference sequence). CDR3 DNA sequence: TGTGCCAGTAGTCGCAGACAGGGCCAGGAGACCCAGTACTTC. Translating gives CASSRRQGQETQYF.

The V gene is TRBV11-2, the J gene TRBJ1-1, with TRBD1 matching over 10 bases. CDR3 size: 14 residues. With 4 bases clipped from V and 6 bases from J, the junction kept 5 bases outside the gene matches. CDR1 is SGHAT and CDR2 is FQNNGV in the germline V gene. CDR3 region: CASSSPGQGPEAFF. In nucleotides, the CDR3 is TGTGCCAGCAGCTCTCCGGGACAGGGGCCTGAAGCTTTCTTT.